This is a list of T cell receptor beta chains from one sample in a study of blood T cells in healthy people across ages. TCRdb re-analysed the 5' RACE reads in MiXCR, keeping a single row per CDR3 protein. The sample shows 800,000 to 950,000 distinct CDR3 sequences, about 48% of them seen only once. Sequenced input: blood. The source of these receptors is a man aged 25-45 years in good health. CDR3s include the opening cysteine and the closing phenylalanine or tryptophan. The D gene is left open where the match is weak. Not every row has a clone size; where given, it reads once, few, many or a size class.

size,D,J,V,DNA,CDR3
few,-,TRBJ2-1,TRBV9,TGTGCCAGCAGCGTACTGTCGGGGGCCTACAATGAGCAGTTCTTC,CASSVLSGAYNEQFF
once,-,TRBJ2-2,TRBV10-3,TGTGCCATCAGTCGCGACACCACCGGGGAGCTGTTTTTT,CAISRDTTGELFF
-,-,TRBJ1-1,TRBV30,TGTGCCTGGACCGGGTTGAACACTGAAGCTTTCTTT,CAWTGLNTEAFF
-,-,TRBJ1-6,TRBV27,TGTGCCAGCAGTTTTAAGGGAAGCTCCTATAATTCACCCCTCCACTTT,CASSFKGSSYNSPLHF
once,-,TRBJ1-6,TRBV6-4,TGTGCCAGCAGTCGGGGGGTAGGTGATTCACCCCTCCACTTT,CASSRGVGDSPLHF
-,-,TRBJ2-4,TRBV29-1,TGCAGCGCTGTGGGGGGAACCAAAAACAGTCAGTACTTC,CSAVGGTKNSQYF
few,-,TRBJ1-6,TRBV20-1,TGCAGTGCTAGAGATCTCGGCTCGAGCTCCTATAATTCACCCCTCCACTTT,CSARDLGSSSYNSPLHF
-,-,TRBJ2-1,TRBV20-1,TGCAGTGCTAGAGATCAAGGGTCCCGAAATGAGCAGTTCTTC,CSARDQGSRNEQFF
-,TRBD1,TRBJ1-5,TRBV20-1,TGCAGTGCTGGCGACAGGGGGATAGGAAATCAGCCCCAGCATTTT,CSAGDRGIGNQPQHF
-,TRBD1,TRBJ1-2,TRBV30,TGTGCCTGGAAATCCGTCGCCAGGGGGAACTATGGCTACACCTTC,CAWKSVARGNYGYTF
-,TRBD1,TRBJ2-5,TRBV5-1,TGCGCCAGCAGCTTCTCCGGGACAGGCCCACAAGAGACCCAGTACTTC,CASSFSGTGPQETQYF
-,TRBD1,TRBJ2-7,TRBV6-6,TGTGCCACCCTAGGGACAGGGGGCTACGAGCAGTACTTC,CATLGTGGYEQYF
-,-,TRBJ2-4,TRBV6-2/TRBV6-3,TGTGCCATGACGACTAGATCTGCGACCAAAAACATTCAGTACTTC,CAMTTRSATKNIQYF
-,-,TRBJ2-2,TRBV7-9,TGTGCCAGCTGCAGGGACTGGAACACTGGGGAGCTGTTTTTT,CASCRDWNTGELFF
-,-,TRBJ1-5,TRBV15,TGTGCCACCAGCAGGCCGATAGGGAATCAGCCCCAGCATTTT,CATSRPIGNQPQHF
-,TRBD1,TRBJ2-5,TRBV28,TGTGCCAGCAGTTCCGCCCGGACAGGGGGTCCCGGGGAGCAGTACTTC,CASSSARTGGPGEQYF
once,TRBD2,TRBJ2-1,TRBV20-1,TGCAGTGCTGGAGACGGGAGGCGCGGGAACTACTACAATGAGCAGTTCTTC,CSAGDGRRGNYYNEQFF
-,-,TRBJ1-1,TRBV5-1,TGCGCCAGCCAGATCGACAGTTTCCTCACTGAAGCTTTCTTT,CASQIDSFLTEAFF
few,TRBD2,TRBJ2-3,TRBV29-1,TGCAGCGTTCCCAGCGGGGGAACAGATACGCAGTATTTT,CSVPSGGTDTQYF
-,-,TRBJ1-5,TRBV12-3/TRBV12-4,TGTGCCAGCAGTTCGGACGGTAGCAATCAGCCCCAGCATTTT,CASSSDGSNQPQHF
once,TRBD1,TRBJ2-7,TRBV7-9,TGTGCCAGCAGCTTAGTGGTAGGGGGCGCGTACGAGCAGTACTTC,CASSLVVGGAYEQYF
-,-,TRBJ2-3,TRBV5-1,TGCGCCAGCAGCTTTAGAGAATCCACAGATACGCAGTATTTT,CASSFRESTDTQYF
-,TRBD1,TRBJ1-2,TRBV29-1,TGCAGCGCCGACGGACAGGGCCAAGGCTACACCTTC,CSADGQGQGYTF
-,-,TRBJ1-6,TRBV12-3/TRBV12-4,TGTGCCAGCACCTCGGAGTGGGGATTCGGTTCACCCCTCCACTTT,CASTSEWGFGSPLHF
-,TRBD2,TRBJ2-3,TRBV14,TGTGCCAGCAGCCCTAGACTAGCGGGGCGTTCAGATACGCAGTATTTT,CASSPRLAGRSDTQYF
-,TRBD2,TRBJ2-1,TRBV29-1,TGCAGCGGAAATAGCGGGTCCACCTACAATGAGCAGTTCTTC,CSGNSGSTYNEQFF
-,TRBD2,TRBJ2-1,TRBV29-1,TGCAGCGTTGAGATTAGGACTAGCGGAGCCTACAATGAGCAGTTCTTC,CSVEIRTSGAYNEQFF
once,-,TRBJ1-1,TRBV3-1,TGTGCCAGCAGCCAAGGACTGAGGGGTGAAGCTTTCTTT,CASSQGLRGEAFF
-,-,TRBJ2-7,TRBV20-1,TGCAGTGCTACCAGACAGGCAATATCCTACGAGCAGTACTTC,CSATRQAISYEQYF
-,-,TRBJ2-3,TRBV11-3,TGTGCCAGCAGCTTGATCCAGGGAGCGGCAGATACGCAGTATTTT,CASSLIQGAADTQYF
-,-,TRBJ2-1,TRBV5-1,TGCGCCAGCAGCTTAAGAGGGGGGGATTACAATGAGCAGTTCTTC,CASSLRGGDYNEQFF
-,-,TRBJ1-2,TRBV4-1,TGCGCCAGCAGCCAAGGGGATCCGGATGGCTACACCTTC,CASSQGDPDGYTF
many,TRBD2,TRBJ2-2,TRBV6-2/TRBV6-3,TGTGCCAGCAATCGACTAGCGACGAACACCGGGGAGCTGTTTTTT,CASNRLATNTGELFF
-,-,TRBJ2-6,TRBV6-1,TGTGCCAGCAGTGAAGCGGGAGTCTCTGGGGCCAACGTCCTGACTTTC,CASSEAGVSGANVLTF
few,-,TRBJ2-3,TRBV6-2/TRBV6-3,TGTGCCAGCAGTCATGATGGCGGGGCCGCAGATACGCAGTATTTT,CASSHDGGAADTQYF
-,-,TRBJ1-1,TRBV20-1,TGCAGTGCTAGAGATCGGACGAGGGGCTGGGACACTGAAGCTTTCTTT,CSARDRTRGWDTEAFF
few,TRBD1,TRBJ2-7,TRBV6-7,TGTGCCAGCAGTTACGACAGGGGGCGACCTAACTACGAGCAGTACTTC,CASSYDRGRPNYEQYF
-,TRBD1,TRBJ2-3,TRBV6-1,TGTGCCAGCAGTGCCCAGGGGGCCCCAGATACGCAGTATTTT,CASSAQGAPDTQYF
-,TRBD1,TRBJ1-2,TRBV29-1,TGCAGCGTTGCAGGGGGCGTGAACTATGGCTACACCTTC,CSVAGGVNYGYTF
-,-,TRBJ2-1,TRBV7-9,TGTGCCAGCAGCGTCAAGAGGGGGACCCGGGAGTTCTTC,CASSVKRGTREFF
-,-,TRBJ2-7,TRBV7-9,TGTGCCAGCAGGGGGGCCCACTACGAGCAGTACTTC,CASRGAHYEQYF
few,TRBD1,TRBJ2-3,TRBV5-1,TGCGCCAGCAGCCCACAGGGGGCGGCTGATACGCAGTATTTT,CASSPQGAADTQYF
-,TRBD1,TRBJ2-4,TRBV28,TGTGCCAGCAGTTTACCGACAGGGGGCCAAAACATTCAGTACTTC,CASSLPTGGQNIQYF
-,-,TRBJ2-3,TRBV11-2,TGTGCCAGTAGGGGCCTTTCTCTAGGCACAGATACGCAGTATTTT,CASRGLSLGTDTQYF
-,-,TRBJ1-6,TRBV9,-,CASSVGPGGNSPLHF